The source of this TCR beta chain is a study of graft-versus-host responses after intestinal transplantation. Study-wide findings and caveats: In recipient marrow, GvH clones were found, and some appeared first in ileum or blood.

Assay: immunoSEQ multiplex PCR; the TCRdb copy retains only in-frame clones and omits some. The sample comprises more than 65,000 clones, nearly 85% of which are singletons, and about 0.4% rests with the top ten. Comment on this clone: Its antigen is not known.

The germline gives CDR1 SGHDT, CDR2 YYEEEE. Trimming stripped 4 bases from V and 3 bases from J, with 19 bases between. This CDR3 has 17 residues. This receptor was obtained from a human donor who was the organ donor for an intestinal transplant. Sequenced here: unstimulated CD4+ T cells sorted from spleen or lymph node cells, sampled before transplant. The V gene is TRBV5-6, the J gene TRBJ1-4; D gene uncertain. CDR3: CASSETPVRAANEKLFF. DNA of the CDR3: TGTGCCAGCAGCGAAACCCCCGTGAGAGCGGCTAATGAAAAACTGTTTTTT.